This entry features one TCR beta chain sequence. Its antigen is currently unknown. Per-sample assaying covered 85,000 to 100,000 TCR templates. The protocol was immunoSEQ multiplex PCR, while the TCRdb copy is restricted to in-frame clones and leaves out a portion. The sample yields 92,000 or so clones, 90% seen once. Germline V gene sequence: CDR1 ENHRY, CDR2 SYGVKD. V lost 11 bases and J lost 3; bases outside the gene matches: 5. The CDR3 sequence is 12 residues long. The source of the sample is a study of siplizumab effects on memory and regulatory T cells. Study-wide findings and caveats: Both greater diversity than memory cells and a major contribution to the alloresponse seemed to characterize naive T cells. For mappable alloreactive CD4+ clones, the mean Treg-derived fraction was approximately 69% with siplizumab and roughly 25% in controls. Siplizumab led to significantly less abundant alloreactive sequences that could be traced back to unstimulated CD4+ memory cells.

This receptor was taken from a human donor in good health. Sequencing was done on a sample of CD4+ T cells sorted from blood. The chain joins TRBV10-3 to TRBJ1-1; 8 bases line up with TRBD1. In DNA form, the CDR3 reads TGTGCCTCCCGGGACAGGCACACTGAAGCTTTCTTT. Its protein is CASRDRHTEAFF.